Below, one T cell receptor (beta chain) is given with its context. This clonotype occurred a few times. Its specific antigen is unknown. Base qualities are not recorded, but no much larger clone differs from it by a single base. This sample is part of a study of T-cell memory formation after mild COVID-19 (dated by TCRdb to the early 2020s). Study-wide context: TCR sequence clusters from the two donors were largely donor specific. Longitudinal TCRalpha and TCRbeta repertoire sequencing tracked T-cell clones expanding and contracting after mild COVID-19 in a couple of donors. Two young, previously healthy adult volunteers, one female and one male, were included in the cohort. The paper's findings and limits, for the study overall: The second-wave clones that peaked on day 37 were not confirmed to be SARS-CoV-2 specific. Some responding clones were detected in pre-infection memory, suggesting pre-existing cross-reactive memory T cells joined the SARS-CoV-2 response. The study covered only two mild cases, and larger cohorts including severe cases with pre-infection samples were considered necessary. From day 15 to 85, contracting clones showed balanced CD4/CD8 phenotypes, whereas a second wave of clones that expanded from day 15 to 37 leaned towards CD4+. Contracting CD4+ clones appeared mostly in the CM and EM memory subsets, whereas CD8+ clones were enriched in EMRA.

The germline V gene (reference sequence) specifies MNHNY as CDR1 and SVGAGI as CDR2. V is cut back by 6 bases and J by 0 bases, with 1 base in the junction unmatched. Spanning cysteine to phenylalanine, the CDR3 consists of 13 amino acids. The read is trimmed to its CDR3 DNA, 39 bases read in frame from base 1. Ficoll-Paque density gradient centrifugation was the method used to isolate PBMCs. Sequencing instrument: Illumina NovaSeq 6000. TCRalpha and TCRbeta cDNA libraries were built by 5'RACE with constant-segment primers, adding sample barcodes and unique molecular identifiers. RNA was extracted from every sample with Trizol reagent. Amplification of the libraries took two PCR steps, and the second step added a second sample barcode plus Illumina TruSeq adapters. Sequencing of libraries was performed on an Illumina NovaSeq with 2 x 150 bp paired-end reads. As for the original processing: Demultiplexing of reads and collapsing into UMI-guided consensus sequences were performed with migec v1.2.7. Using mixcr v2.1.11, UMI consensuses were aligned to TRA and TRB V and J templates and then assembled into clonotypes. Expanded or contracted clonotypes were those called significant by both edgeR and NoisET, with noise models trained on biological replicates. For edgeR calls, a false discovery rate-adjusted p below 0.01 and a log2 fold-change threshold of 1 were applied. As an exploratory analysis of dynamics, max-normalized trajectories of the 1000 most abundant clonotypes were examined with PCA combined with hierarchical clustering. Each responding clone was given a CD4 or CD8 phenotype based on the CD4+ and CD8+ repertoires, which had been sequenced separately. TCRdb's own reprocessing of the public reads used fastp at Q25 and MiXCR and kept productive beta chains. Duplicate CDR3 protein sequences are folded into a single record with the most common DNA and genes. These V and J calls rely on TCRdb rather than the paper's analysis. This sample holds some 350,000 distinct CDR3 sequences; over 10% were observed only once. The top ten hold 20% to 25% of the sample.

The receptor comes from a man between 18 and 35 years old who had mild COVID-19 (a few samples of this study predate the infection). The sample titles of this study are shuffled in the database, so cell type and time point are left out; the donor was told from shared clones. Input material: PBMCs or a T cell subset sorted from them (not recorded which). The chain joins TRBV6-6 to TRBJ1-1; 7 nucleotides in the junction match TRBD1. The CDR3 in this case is CASSDRVNTEAFF. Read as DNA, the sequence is TGTGCCAGCAGCGACAGGGTGAACACTGAAGCTTTCTTT.